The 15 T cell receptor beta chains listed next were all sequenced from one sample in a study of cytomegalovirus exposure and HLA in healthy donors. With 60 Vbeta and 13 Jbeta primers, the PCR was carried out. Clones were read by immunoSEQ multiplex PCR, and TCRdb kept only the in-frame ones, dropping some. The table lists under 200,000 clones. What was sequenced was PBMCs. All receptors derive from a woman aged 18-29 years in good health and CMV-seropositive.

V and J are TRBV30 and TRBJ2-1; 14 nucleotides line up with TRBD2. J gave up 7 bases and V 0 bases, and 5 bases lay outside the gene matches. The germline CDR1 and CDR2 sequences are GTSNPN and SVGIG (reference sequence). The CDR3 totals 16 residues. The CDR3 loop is CAWSVSWTSGRNEQFF. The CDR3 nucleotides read TGTGCCTGGAGTGTATCTTGGACTAGCGGGAGGAATGAGCAGTTCTTC.

The CDR3 here is CASSQGVNTEAFF. The DNA of the CDR3 is TGTGCCAGCTCCCAGGGGGTGAACACTGAAGCTTTCTTT. The chain carries TRBV18 and TRBJ1-1, with 7 positions matching TRBD1. Germline V gene sequence: CDR1 KGHSH, CDR2 LQKENI. V was clipped by 6 bases and J by 0 bases; unmatched bases: 1. The CDR3 covers 13 residues.

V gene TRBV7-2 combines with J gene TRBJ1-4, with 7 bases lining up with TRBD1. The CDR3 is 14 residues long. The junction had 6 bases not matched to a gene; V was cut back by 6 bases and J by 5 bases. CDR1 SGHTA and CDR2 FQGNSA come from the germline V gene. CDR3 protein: CASRRGGGNEKLFF. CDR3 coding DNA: TGTGCCAGCAGACGAGGGGGCGGGAATGAAAAACTGTTTTTT.

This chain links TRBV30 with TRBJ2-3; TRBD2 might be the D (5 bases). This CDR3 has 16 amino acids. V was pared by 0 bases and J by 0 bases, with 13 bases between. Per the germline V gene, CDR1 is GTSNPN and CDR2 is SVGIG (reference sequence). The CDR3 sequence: CAWSVRRKISTDTQYF. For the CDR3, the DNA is TGTGCCTGGAGTGTAAGGAGGAAAATAAGCACAGATACGCAGTATTTT.

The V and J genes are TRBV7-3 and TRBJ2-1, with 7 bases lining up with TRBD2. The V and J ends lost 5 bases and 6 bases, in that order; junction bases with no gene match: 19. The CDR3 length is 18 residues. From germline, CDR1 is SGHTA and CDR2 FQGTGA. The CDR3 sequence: CASSNDLSPQTSPNEQFF. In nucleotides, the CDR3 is TGTGCCAGCAGCAACGACCTTAGCCCCCAGACTAGCCCCAATGAGCAGTTCTTC.

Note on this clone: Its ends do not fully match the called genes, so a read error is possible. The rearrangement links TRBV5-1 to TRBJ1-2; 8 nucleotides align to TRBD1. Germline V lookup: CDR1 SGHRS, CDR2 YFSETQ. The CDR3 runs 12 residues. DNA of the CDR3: TGCGCCAGCAGTGGACCGAGACAGGGGCCCAACTTC. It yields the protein CASSGPRQGPNF. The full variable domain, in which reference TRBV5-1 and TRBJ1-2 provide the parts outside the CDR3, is KAGVTQTPRYLIKTRGQQVTLSCSPISGHRSVSWYQQTPGQGLQFLFEYFSETQRNKGNFPGRFSGRQFSNSRSEMNVSTLELGDSALYLCASSGPRQGPNFGSGTRLTVV.

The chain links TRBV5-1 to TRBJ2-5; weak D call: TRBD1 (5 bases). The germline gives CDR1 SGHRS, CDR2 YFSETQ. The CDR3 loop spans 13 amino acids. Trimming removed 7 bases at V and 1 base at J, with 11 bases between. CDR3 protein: CASAAGFQETQYF. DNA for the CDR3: TGCGCCAGCGCGGCAGGGTTCCAAGAGACCCAGTACTTC.

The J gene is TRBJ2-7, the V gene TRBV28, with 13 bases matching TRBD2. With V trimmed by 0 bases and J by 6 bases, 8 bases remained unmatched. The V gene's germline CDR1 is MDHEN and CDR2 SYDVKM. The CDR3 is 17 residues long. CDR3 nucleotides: TGTGCCAGCAGTTTATGGAAACTAGCGGGAGGGCCTGGCGAGCAGTACTTC. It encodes CASSLWKLAGGPGEQYF.

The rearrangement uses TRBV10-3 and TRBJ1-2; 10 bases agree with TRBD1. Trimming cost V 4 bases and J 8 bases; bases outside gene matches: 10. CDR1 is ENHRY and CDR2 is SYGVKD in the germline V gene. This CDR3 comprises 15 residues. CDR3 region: CAISGQGASPGGYTF. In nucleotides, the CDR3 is TGTGCCATCAGTGGACAGGGGGCCTCCCCGGGAGGCTACACCTTC.

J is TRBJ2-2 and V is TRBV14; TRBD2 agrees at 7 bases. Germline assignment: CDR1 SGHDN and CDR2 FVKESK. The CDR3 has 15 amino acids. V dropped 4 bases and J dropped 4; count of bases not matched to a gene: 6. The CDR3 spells CASSPGLVPTGELFF. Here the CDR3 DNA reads TGTGCCAGCAGCCCAGGACTAGTTCCCACCGGGGAGCTGTTTTTT.

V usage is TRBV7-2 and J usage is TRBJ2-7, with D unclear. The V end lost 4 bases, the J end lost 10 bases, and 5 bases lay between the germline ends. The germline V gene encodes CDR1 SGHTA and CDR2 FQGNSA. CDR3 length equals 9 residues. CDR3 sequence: CASSSGQYF. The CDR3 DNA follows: TGTGCCAGCAGCTCGGGTCAGTACTTC.

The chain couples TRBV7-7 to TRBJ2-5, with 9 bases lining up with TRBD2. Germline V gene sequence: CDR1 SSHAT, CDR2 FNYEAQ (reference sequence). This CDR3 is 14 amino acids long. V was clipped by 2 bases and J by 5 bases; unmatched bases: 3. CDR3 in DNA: TGTGCCAGCAGCTTAAACCTAGCGGGGGAGACCCAGTACTTC. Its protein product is CASSLNLAGETQYF.

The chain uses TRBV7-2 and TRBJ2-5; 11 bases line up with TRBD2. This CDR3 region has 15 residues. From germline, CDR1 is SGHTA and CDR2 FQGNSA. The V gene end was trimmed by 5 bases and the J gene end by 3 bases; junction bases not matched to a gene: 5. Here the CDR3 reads CASSALGLAEETQYF. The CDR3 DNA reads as TGTGCCAGCAGCGCACTGGGACTAGCGGAAGAGACCCAGTACTTC.

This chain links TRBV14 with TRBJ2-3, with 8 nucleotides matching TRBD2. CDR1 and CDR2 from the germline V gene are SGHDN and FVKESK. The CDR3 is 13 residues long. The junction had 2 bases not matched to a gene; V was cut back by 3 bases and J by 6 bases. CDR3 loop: CASSQRGVDTQYF. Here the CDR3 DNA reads TGTGCCAGCAGCCAGCGGGGGGTGGATACGCAGTATTTT. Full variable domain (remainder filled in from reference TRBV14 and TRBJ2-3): EAGVTQFPSHSVIEKGQTVTLRCDPISGHDNLYWYRRVMGKEIKFLLHFVKESKQDESGMPNNRFLAERTGGTYSTLKVQPAELEDSGVYFCASSQRGVDTQYFGPGTRLTVL.

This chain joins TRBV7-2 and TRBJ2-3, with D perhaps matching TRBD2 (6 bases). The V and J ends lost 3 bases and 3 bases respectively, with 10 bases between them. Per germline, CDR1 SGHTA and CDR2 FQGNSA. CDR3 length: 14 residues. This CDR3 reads CASSFSTRTDTQYF. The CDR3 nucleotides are TGTGCCAGCAGCTTTTCGACTAGGACAGATACGCAGTATTTT. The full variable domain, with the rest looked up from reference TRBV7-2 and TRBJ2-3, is GAGVSQSPSNKVTEKGKDVELRCDPISGHTALYWYRQSLGQGLEFLIYFQGNSAPDKSGLPSDRFSAERTGGSVSTLTIQRTQQEDSAVYLCASSFSTRTDTQYFGPGTRLTVL.